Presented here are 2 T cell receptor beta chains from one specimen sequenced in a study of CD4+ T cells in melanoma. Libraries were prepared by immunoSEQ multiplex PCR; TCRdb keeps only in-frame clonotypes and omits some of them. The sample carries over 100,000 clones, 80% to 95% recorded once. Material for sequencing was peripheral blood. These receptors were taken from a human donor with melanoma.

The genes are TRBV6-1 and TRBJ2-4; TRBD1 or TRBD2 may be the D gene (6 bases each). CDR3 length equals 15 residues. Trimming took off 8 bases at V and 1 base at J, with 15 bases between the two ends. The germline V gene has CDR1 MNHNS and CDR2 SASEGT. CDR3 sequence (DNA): TGTGCCAGCGACGGGGGCAGAGGGGCCAAAAACATTCAGTACTTC. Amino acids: CASDGGRGAKNIQYF.

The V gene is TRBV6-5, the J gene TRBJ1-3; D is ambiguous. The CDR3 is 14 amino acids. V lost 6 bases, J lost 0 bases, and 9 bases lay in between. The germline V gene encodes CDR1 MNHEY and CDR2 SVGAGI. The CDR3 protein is CASRDAFSGNTIYF. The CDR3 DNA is TGTGCCAGCAGGGACGCGTTCTCTGGAAACACCATATATTTT.